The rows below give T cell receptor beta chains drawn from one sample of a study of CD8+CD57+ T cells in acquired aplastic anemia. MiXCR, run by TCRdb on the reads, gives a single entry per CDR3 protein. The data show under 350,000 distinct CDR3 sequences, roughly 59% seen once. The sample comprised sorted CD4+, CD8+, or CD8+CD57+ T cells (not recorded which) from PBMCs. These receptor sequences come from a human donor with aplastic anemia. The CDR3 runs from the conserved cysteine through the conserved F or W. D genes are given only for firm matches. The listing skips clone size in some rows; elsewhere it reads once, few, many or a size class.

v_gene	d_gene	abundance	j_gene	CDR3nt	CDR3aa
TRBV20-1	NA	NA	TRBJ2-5	TGCAGTGCTAGAGATCCCGAGCTGGGAGTGAAGACCCAGTACTTC	CSARDPELGVKTQYF
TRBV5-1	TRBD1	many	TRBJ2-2	TGCGCCAGCAGCTTGGGGGACAGAGACACCGGGGAGCTGTTTTTT	CASSLGDRDTGELFF
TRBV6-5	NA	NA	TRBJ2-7	TGTGCCAGCAGCACGGACTGGGAAACCTACGAGCAGTACTTC	CASSTDWETYEQYF
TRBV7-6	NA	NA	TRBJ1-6	TGTGCCAGCAGCTTAGATCCAGTCTCTAATAATTCACCCCTCCACTTT	CASSLDPVSNNSPLHF
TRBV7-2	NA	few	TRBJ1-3	TGTGCCAGCGGCCGCGGGACAAACACCATATATTTT	CASGRGTNTIYF
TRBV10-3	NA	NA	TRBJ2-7	TGTGCCATCAGTGAACGTGGGTTCGAGCAGTACTTC	CAISERGFEQYF
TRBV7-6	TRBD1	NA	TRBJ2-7	TGTGCCAGCAGCTTACCCGGGACAGGGGTTTACGAGCAGTACTTC	CASSLPGTGVYEQYF
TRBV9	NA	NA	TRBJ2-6	TGTGCCAGCAGCGTAGCAGGGAATGATGGGACCAACGTCCTGACTTTC	CASSVAGNDGTNVLTF
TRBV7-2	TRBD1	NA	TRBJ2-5	TGTGCCAGCAGCACCAGGACAGGGGGCTGGGAGACCCAGTACTTC	CASSTRTGGWETQYF
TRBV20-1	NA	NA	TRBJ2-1	TGCAGTGCTAGTCCCTGGGGGAGTATCTCCTACAATGAGCAGTTCTTC	CSASPWGSISYNEQFF
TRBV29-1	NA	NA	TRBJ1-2	TGCAGCGTTGAAGCAACTTGGGGGGGTCAGGGTGGCTACACCTTC	CSVEATWGGQGGYTF
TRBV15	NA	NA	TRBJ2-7	TGTGCCACCAGCAGAGAGTTTGGCGAGCAGTACTTC	CATSREFGEQYF